This T cell receptor beta chain was sequenced in a study of post-analysis software for immune sequencing data. Each TCR beta cDNA library carried unique molecular identifiers. TCRdb used MiXCR to reprocess the PCR reads, holding one entry per CDR3 protein. The table has 380,000 or so distinct CDR3 sequences, around 37% seen once. This clonotype was picked up a small number of times. Antigen: not known. One junction end does not reproduce the germline sequence, and a read error may be involved. Germline-derived CDR1 and CDR2 are MDHEN and SYDVKM. The CDR3 spans 16 residues. Whole-study findings and limits: A handful of TRBV segments were more frequent in patients than controls; TRBV5-6, TRBV5-1 and TRBV20-1 belonged to this group.

The chain combines TRBV28 with TRBJ1-4; 8 nucleotides agree with TRBD1. Material for sequencing was blood. The sequence derives from a girl aged 10 to 17 with multiple sclerosis. CDR3 residues: CAGSPATGENNEKLFF. CDR3 DNA: TGTGCCGGCAGCCCCGCGACAGGGGAGAATAATGAAAAACTGTTTTTT. The variable domain in full, completed from reference TRBV28 and TRBJ1-4, reads DVKVTQSSRYLVKRTGEKVFLECVQDMDHENMFWYRQDPGLGLRLIYFSYDVKMKEKGDIPEGYSVSREKKERFSLILESASTNQTSMYLCAGSPATGENNEKLFFGSGTQLSVL.